These 2 T cell receptor beta chains share one sample of origin, sequenced in a study of OX40 agonist ivuxolimab in advanced cancers. Only in-frame clones appear in the TCRdb table, and some are missing; sequencing was by immunoSEQ multiplex PCR. The table has under 45,000 clones, about 81% seen once; the top ten hold about 2.7%. Sequencing was performed on CD4+ or CD8+ T cells sorted from blood, taken in a trial of the OX40 agonist ivuxolimab. The receptor source for this set is an adult with an advanced solid tumor such as melanoma, head and neck, liver or kidney cancer.

This sequence joins TRBV19 and TRBJ2-3, with D perhaps TRBD1 (6 bases). This CDR3 has 19 residues. Germline CDR1 and CDR2: LNHDA and SQIVND (reference sequence). V was trimmed by 8 bases and J by 0 bases, leaving 27 bases between them. In DNA, the CDR3 is TGTGCCAGTCGCCGGGGTTCGACAGGATCCTTGACTAGCACAGATACGCAGTATTTT. Translating it yields CASRRGSTGSLTSTDTQYF.

The rearrangement uses TRBV7-2 and TRBJ2-7, with 9 bases lining up with TRBD1. Losses at the gene ends were 5 bases for V and 3 bases for J; bases not matched to a gene: 8. This CDR3 region has 15 residues. Germline-derived CDR1 and CDR2 are SGHTA and FQGNSA. CDR3 bases: TGTGCCAGCAGCCAGGGACAGGGTATCGGCTACGAGCAGTACGTC. It specifies CASSQGQGIGYEQYV.